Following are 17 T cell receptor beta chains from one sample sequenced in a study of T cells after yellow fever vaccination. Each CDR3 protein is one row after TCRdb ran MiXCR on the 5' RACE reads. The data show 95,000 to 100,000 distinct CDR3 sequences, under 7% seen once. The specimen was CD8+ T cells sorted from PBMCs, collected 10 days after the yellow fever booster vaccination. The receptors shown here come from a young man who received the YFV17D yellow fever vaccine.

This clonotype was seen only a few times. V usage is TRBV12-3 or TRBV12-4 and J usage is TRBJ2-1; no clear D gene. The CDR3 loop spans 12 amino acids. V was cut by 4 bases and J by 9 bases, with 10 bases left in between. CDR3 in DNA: TGTGCCAGCAGTTCCCAGGTTACTGAGCAGTTCTTC. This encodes CASSSQVTEQFF.

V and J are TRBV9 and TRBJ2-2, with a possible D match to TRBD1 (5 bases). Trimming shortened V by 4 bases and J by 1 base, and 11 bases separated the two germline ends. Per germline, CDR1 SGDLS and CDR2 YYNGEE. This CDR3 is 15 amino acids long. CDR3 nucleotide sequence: TGTGCCAGCAGCTCGCGTACAGGGAACACCGGGGAGCTGTTTTTT. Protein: CASSSRTGNTGELFF. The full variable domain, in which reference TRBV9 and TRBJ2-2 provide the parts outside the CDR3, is DSGVTQTPKHLITATGQRVTLRCSPRSGDLSVYWYQQSLDQGLQFLIQYYNGEERAKGNILERFSAQQFPDLHSELNLSSLELGDSALYFCASSSRTGNTGELFFGEGSRLTVL.

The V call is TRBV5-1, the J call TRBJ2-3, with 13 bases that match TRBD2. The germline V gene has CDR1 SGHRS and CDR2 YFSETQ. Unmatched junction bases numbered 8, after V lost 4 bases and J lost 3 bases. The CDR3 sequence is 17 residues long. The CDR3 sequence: CASSVTSGGAETDTQYF. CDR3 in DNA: TGCGCCAGCAGCGTCACTAGCGGGGGGGCTGAAACAGATACGCAGTATTTT.

The CDR3: CSAGGETATNEKLFF. CDR3 sequence (DNA): TGCAGTGCAGGGGGCGAAACAGCAACTAATGAAAAACTGTTTTTT. This rearrangement joins TRBV20-1 to TRBJ1-4; 7 bases are shared with TRBD1. Per the germline V gene, CDR1 is DFQATT and CDR2 is SNEGSKA (reference sequence). The CDR3 extends over 15 amino acids. V was clipped by 6 bases and J by 0 bases; unmatched bases: 7.

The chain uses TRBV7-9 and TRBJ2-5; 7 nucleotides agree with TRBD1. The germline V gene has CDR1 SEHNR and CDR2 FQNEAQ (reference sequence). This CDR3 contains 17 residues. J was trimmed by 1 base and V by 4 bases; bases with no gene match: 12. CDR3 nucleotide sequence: TGTGCCAGCAGCTCGAACAGGGGCTTAGGAGGCCAAGAGACCCAGTACTTC. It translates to CASSSNRGLGGQETQYF.

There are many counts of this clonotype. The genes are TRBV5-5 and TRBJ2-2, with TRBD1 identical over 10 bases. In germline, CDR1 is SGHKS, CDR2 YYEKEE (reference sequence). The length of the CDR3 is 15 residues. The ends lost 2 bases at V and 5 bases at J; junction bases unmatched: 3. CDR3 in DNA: TGTGCCAGCAGCTTTGACAGGGGGCTGACCGGGGAGCTGTTTTTT. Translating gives CASSFDRGLTGELFF.

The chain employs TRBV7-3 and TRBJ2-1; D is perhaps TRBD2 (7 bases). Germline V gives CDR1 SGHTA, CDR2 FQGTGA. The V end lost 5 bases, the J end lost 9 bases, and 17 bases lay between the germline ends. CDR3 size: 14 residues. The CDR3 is CASSPTGGEGEQFF. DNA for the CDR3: TGTGCCAGCAGCCCGACGGGGGGCGAGGGTGAGCAGTTCTTC.

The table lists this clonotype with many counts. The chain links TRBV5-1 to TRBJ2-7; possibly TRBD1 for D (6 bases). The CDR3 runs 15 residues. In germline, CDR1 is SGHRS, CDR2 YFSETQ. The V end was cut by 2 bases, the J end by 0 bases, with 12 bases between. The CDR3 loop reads CASSFSQGSSYEQYF. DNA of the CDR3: TGCGCCAGCAGCTTCAGTCAGGGGTCCTCCTACGAGCAGTACTTC.

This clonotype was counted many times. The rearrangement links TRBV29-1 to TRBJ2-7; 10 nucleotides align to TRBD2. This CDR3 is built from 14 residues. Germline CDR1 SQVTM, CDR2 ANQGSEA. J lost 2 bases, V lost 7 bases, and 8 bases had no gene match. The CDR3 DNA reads TGCAGCGCCGTTACTAGCGGGGCCCCCTACGAGCAGTACGTC. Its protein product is CSAVTSGAPYEQYV.

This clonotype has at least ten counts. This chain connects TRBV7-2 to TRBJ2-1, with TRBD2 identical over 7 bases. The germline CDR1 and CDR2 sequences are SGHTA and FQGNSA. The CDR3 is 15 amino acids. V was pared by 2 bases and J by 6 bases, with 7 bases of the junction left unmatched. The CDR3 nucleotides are TGTGCCAGCAGCTTATTTGGCGGGGGAGTCAATGAGCAGTTCTTC. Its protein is CASSLFGGGVNEQFF.

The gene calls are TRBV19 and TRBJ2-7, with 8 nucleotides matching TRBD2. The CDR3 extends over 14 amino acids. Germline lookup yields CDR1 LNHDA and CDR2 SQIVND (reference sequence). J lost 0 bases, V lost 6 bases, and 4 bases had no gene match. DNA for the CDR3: TGTGCCAGTAGCGCGGGGGGCGGCTCCTACGAGCAGTACTTC. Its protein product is CASSAGGGSYEQYF.

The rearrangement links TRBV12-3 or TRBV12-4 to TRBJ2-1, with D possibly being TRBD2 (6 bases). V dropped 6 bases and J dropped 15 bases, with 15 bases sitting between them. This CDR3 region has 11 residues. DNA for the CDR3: TGTGCCAGCAGCCCCTCGGAGGGAAGGTTCTTC. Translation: CASSPSEGRFF.

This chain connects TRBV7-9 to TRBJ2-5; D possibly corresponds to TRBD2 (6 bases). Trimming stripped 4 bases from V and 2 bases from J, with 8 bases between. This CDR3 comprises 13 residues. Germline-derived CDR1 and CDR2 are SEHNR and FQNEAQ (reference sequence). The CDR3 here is CASSSGEQETQYF. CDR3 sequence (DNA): TGTGCCAGCAGCTCGGGGGAACAAGAGACCCAGTACTTC.

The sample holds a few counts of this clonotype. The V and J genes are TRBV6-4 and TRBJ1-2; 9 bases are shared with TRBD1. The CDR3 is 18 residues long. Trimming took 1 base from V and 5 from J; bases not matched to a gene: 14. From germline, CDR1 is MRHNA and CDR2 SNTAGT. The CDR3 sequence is CASSDFPGQGPKSYGYTF. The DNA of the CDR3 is TGTGCCAGCAGTGACTTCCCGGGACAGGGACCTAAAAGTTATGGCTACACCTTC.

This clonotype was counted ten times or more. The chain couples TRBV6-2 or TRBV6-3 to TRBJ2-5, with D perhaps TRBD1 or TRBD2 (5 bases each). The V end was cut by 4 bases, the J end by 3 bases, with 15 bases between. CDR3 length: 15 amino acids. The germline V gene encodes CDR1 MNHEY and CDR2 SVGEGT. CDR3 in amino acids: CASSSVGTLEETQYF. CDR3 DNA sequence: TGTGCCAGCAGTTCCGTCGGGACGTTAGAAGAGACCCAGTACTTC.

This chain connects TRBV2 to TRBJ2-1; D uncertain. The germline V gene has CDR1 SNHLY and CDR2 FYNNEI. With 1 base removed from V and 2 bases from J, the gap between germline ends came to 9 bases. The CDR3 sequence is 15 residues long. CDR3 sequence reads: CASSEDAGAYNEQFF. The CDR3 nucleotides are TGTGCCAGCAGTGAAGACGCCGGCGCCTACAATGAGCAGTTCTTC.

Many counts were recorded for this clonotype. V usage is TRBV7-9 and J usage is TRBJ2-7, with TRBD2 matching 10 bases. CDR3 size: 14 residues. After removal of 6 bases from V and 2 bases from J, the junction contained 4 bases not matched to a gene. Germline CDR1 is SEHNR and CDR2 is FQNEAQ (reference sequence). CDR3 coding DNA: TGTGCCAGCAGACCCACTAGCGGGGCCTACGAGCAGTACTTC. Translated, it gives CASRPTSGAYEQYF.